This T cell receptor beta chain comes out of a study of T cell responses to AZD1222 COVID-19 vaccine. Trimming took 4 bases from V and 0 from J, leaving 10 bases between them. Looked up from germline, CDR1 is MGHRA and CDR2 is YSYEKL. The CDR3 has 15 residues. In regard to this clone: As yet, its antigen is unknown.

Study-level results: Regions 160-218 and 743-854 dominated among vaccine-associated CD4 TCRs spanning spike. Baseline seropositivity characterized only a handful of AZD1222 recipients.

TCRdb's table, derived via immunoSEQ multiplex PCR, lists solely in-frame clones and lacks some. The sample includes roughly 58,000 clones, approximately 89% of them seen just once. V usage is TRBV4-1 and J usage is TRBJ2-1; D might be TRBD2 (5 bases). The source of this sequence is an adult in good health. The sample here was peripheral blood, taken on day 0 of MenACWY control vaccination. The CDR3 nucleotides read TGCGCCAGCAGCCCCGGGATGAGCTCCTACAATGAGCAGTTCTTC. Translating it yields CASSPGMSSYNEQFF.